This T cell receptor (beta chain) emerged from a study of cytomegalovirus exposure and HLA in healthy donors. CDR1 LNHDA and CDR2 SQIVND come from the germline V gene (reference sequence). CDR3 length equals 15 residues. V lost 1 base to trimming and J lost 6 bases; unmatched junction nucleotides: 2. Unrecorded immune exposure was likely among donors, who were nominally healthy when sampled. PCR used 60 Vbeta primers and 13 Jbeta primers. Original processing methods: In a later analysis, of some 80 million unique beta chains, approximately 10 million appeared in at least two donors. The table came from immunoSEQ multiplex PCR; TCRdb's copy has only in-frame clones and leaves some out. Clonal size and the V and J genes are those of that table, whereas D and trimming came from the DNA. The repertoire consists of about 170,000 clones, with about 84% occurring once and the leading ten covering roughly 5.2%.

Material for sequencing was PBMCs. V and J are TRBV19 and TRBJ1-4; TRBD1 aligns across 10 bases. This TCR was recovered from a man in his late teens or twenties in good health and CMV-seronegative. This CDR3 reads CASSIGDRGDEKLFF. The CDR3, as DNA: TGTGCCAGTAGTATAGGGGACAGGGGCGATGAAAAACTGTTTTTT. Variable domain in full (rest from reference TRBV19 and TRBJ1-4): DGGITQSPKYLFRKEGQNVTLSCEQNLNHDAMYWYRQDPGQGLRLIYYSQIVNDFQKGDIAEGYSVSREKKESFPLTVTSAQKNPTAFYLCASSIGDRGDEKLFFGSGTQLSVL.